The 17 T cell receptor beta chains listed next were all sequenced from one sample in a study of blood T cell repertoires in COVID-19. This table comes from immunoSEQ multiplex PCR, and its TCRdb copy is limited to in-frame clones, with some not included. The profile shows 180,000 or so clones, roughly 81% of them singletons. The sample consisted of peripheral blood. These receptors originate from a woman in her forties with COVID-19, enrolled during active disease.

The CDR3 loop reads CASSKGTTSTDTQYF. CDR3 bases: TGTGCCAGTAGTAAAGGGACAACTAGCACAGATACGCAGTATTTT. The chain uses TRBV19 and TRBJ2-3; D may be TRBD1 (6 bases). CDR1 LNHDA and CDR2 SQIVND come from the germline V gene (reference sequence). V lost 4 bases to trimming and J lost 0 bases, with 11 bases between them. This CDR3 comprises 15 residues.

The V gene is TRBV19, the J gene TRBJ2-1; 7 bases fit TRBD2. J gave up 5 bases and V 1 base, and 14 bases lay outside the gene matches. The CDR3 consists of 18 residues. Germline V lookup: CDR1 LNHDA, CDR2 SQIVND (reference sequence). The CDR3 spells CASSIGGGLVLADNEQFF. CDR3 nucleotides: TGTGCCAGTAGTATAGGTGGGGGTTTGGTTCTAGCGGACAATGAGCAGTTCTTC.

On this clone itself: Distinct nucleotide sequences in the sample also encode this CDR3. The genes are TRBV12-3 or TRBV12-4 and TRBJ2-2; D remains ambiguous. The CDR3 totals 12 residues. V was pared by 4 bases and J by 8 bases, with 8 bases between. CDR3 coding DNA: TGTGCCAGCAGTTCCTCAACTGGGGAGCTGTTTTTT. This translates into CASSSSTGELFF.

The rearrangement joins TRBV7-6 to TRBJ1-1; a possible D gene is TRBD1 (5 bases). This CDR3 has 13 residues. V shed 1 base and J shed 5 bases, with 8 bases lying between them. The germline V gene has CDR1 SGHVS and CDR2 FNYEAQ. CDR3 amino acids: CASSLGGGTEAFF. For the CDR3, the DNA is TGTGCCAGCAGCTTAGGGGGGGGTACTGAAGCTTTCTTT.

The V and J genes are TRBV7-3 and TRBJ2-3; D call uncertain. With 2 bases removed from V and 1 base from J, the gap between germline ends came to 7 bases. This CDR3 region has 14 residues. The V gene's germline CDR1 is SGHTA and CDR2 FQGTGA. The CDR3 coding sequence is TGTGCCAGCAGCTTACTAGTGCGCACAGATACGCAGTATTTT. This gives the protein CASSLLVRTDTQYF.

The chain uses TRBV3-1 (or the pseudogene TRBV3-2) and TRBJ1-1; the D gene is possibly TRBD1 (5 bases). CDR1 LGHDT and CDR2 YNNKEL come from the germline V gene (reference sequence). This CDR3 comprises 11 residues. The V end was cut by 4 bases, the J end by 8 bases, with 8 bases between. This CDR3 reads CASSRTGEAFF. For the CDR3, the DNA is TGTGCCAGCAGCCGAACAGGAGAAGCTTTCTTT.

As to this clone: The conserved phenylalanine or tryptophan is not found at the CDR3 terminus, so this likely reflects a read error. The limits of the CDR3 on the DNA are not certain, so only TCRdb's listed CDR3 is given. This CDR3 is CASSRHCSGRS. This chain uses TRBV4-1 with TRBJ2-3; TRBD2 reflects the table's D call only, with no check against the DNA. Inclusive of both ends, the CDR3 amounts to 11 amino acids. Germline CDR1 MGHRA, CDR2 YSYEKL.

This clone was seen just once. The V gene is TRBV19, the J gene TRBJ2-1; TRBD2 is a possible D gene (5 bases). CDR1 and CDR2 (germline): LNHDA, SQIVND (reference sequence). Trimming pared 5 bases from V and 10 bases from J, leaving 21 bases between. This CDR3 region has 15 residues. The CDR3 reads CASSSSSGPSAEQFF. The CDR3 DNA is TGTGCCAGTAGTTCCTCCAGCGGCCCCAGTGCCGAGCAGTTCTTC.

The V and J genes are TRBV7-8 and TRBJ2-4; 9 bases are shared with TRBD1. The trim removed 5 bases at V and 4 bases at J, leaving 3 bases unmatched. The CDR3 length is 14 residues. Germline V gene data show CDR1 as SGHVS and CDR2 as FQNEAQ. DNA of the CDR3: TGTGCCAGCAGCCATGGACAGGGGAAAAACATTCAGTACTTC. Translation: CASSHGQGKNIQYF.

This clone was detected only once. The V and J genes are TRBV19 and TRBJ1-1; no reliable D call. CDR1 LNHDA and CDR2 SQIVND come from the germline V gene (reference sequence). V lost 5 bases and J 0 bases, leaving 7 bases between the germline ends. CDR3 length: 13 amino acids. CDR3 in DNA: TGTGCCAGTAGTCCGGGAGTGAACACTGAAGCTTTCTTT. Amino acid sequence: CASSPGVNTEAFF.

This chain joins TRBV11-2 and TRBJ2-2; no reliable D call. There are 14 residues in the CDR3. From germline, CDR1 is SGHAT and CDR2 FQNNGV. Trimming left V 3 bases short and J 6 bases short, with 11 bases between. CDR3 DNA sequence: TGTGCCAGCAGCTTGTCACGTACGGCCGGGGAGCTGTTTTTT. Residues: CASSLSRTAGELFF.

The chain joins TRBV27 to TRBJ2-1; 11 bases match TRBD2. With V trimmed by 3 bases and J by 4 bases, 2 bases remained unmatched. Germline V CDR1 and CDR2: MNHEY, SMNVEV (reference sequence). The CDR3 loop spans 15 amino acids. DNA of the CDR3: TGTGCCAGCAGTTTTGTAGCGGGAGGGTACAATGAGCAGTTCTTC. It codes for CASSFVAGGYNEQFF.

The CDR3 bases are TGTGCCAGTAGCTGGAAACTAGCGTCGGAGACCCAGTACTTC. Encoded protein: CASSWKLASETQYF. The chain carries TRBV19 and TRBJ2-5, with 7 positions matching TRBD2. The length of the CDR3 is 14 residues. Germline V CDR1 and CDR2: LNHDA, SQIVND (reference sequence). The J segment lost 5 bases and the V segment lost 6 bases, leaving 9 bases of the junction unmatched.

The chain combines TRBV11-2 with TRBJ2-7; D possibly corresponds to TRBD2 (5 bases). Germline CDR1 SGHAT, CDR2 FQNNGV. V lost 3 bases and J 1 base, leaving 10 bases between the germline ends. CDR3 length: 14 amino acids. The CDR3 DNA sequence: TGTGCCAGCAGCTTTGGAGGCCCTTCCTACGAGCAGTACTTC. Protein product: CASSFGGPSYEQYF.

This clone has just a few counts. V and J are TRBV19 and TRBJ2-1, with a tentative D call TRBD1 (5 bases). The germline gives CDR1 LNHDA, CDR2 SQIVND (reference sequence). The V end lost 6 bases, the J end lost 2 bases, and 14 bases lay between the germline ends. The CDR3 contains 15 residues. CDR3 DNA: TGTGCCAGTAGGTACGGTCAGGGTCCCTACAATGAGCAGTTCTTC. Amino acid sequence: CASRYGQGPYNEQFF.

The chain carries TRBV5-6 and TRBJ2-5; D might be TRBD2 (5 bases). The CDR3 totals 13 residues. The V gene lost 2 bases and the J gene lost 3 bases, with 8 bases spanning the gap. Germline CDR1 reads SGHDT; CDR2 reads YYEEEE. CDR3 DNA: TGTGCCAGCAGCTTTTACGGGGAAGAGACCCAGTACTTC. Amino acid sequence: CASSFYGEETQYF.

Written as DNA, the CDR3 is TGTGCCAGCAGTTACGGGGACTTGGGGTACAATGAGCAGTTCTTC. Amino acids: CASSYGDLGYNEQFF. The rearrangement joins TRBV6-2 or TRBV6-3 to TRBJ2-1; possibly TRBD2 for D (6 bases). The V and J ends lost 2 bases and 4 bases respectively, with 12 bases between them. CDR3 length equals 15 residues. Germline-derived CDR1 and CDR2 are MNHEY and SVGEGT.